This T cell receptor beta chain was recorded in a study of lymphopenia after photon versus proton radiotherapy. Broader study findings: In patients who died, overall survival fell as post-nadir TCR diversity dropped more. After the lymphocyte nadir, photon-treated repertoires showed oligoclonal expansion, especially of CD8+ Temra cells. Photon-treated patients lost naive T cells and TCR diversity; proton-treated stayed stable. Authors raise, but do not show, better survival with proton therapy.

The CDR3 contains 15 residues. Germline CDR1 is LNHDA and CDR2 is SQIVND (reference sequence). V was shortened by 2 bases and J by 3 bases, with 10 bases between the two germline ends. This clone was counted once. Its antigen is not known. Profiling relied on immunoSEQ multiplex PCR, and the TCRdb table lists in-frame clones only, not all of them. The sample holds 40,000 or so clones, over 75% seen once. The origin of this receptor is a man in his forties with gastric cancer. The rearrangement uses TRBV19 and TRBJ2-2, with D unresolved. The specimen was peripheral blood, collected from a patient treated with photon-based radiotherapy. DNA of the CDR3: TGTGCCAGTAGTATATTACAAGGATACACCGGGGAGCTGTTTTTT. This sequence encodes CASSILQGYTGELFF.